These 21 T cell receptor beta chains share one sample of origin, sequenced in a study of blood T cell repertoires in COVID-19. Only in-frame clones appear in the TCRdb table, and some are missing; sequencing was by immunoSEQ multiplex PCR. There are roughly 160,000 clones in the sample; around 84% occur only once, and 0.8% to 1.2% lies in the top ten. The sample consisted of peripheral blood. These receptors all come from a man aged 35-49 years with acute or convalescent COVID-19.

The count of this clone is one. The chain uses TRBV6-1 and TRBJ2-3; 8 bases agree with TRBD2. The V gene end was trimmed by 2 bases and the J gene end by 3 bases; junction bases not matched to a gene: 4. The CDR3 length is 15 residues. The germline V gene encodes CDR1 MNHNS and CDR2 SASEGT. CDR3 DNA sequence: TGTGCCAGCAGTGAAATCGGGGGGGTGACAGATACGCAGTATTTT. It specifies CASSEIGGVTDTQYF.

This chain links TRBV4-1 with TRBJ2-2; D is unresolved. Germline V CDR1 and CDR2: MGHRA, YSYEKL. V was cut by 1 base and J by 7 bases, with 13 bases left in between. The CDR3 has 15 amino acids. CDR3 region: CASSQGDTFGGELFF. In DNA form, the CDR3 reads TGCGCCAGCAGCCAAGGCGACACGTTTGGCGGGGAGCTGTTTTTT.

The chain carries TRBV27 and TRBJ2-7; D is possibly TRBD2 (5 bases). With 2 bases removed from V and 3 bases from J, the gap between germline ends came to 8 bases. This CDR3 is built from 13 residues. From germline, CDR1 is MNHEY and CDR2 SMNVEV (reference sequence). This CDR3 reads CASSLTGSYEQYF. The CDR3, as DNA: TGTGCCAGCAGTTTAACTGGGAGCTACGAGCAGTACTTC.

This chain connects TRBV30 to TRBJ2-5; 7 bases align to TRBD1. After removal of 1 base from V and 5 bases from J, the junction contained 7 bases not matched to a gene. CDR1 is GTSNPN and CDR2 is SVGIG in the germline V gene (reference sequence). This CDR3 is 14 amino acids long. Here the CDR3 reads CAWSGDRVVETQYF. The CDR3 nucleotides read TGTGCCTGGAGTGGAGACAGGGTCGTGGAGACCCAGTACTTC.

This sequence joins TRBV12-3 or TRBV12-4 and TRBJ1-2; 8 nucleotides align to TRBD1. This CDR3 has 12 amino acids. V trimming: 5 bases; J trimming: 8 bases; junction bases outside the gene matches: 4. CDR3 amino acids: CASSQGAGGYTF. The CDR3 DNA is TGTGCCAGCAGTCAGGGGGCGGGGGGCTACACCTTC.

This clone has a single count. The gene calls are TRBV5-1 and TRBJ1-1; D is ambiguous. This CDR3 has 15 residues. Trimming took off 1 base at V and 4 bases at J, with 14 bases between the two ends. Germline assignment: CDR1 SGHRS and CDR2 YFSETQ. CDR3 protein: CASSLLGSEGTEAFF. For the CDR3, the DNA is TGCGCCAGCAGCTTGTTAGGCTCGGAGGGCACTGAAGCTTTCTTT.

The rearrangement uses TRBV5-6 and TRBJ1-6, with D tentatively TRBD1 (5 bases). The CDR3 runs 17 residues. V shed 4 bases and J shed 8 bases, with 22 bases lying between them. The germline CDR1 and CDR2 sequences are SGHDT and YYEEEE. The CDR3 region has the DNA TGTGCCAGCAGCCCATGGACATTTTCCCCGGGTGATTCACCCCTCCACTTT. Its protein product is CASSPWTFSPGDSPLHF.

This chain connects TRBV11-3 to TRBJ2-2; 8 positions agree with TRBD1. The trim removed 3 bases at V and 4 bases at J, leaving 1 base unmatched. The CDR3 is 14 amino acids. Germline assignment: CDR1 SGHNT and CDR2 YENEEA. CDR3 amino acids: CASSFGQGTGELFF. CDR3 bases: TGTGCCAGCAGCTTCGGACAGGGCACCGGGGAGCTGTTTTTT.

A single count supports this clone. This sequence joins TRBV7-9 and TRBJ2-7; 10 nucleotides match TRBD1. The CDR3 spans 14 residues. Unmatched junction bases numbered 4, after V lost 5 bases and J lost 3 bases. Per germline, CDR1 SEHNR and CDR2 FQNEAQ (reference sequence). The CDR3 reads CASSIRDRGYEQYF. In DNA, the CDR3 is TGTGCCAGCAGCATCCGGGACAGGGGCTACGAGCAGTACTTC. Full variable domain (remainder filled in from reference TRBV7-9 and TRBJ2-7): DTGVSQNPRHKITKRGQNVTFRCDPISEHNRLYWYRQTLGQGPEFLTYFQNEAQLEKSRLLSDRFSAERPKGSFSTLEIQRTEQGDSAMYLCASSIRDRGYEQYFGPGTRLTVT.

This chain connects TRBV2 to TRBJ1-1; 8 bases agree with TRBD1. Unmatched junction bases numbered 3, after V lost 6 bases and J lost 0 bases. The V gene's germline CDR1 is SNHLY and CDR2 FYNNEI. There are 14 residues in the CDR3. Written as DNA, the CDR3 is TGTGCCAGCAGGCAGACAGGGGTGAACACTGAAGCTTTCTTT. It codes for CASRQTGVNTEAFF.

The rearrangement joins TRBV14 to TRBJ1-1, with no clear D. The CDR3 totals 12 residues. Trimming removed 0 bases from V and 4 bases from J, with 3 bases in between. Germline V gene lookup returns CDR1 SGHDN and CDR2 FVKESK. The CDR3 is CASSQERTEAFF. The CDR3 DNA reads as TGTGCCAGCAGCCAAGAGCGCACTGAAGCTTTCTTT.

CDR3 protein: CASSRNYGYTF. The CDR3 nucleotides are TGTGCCAGCAGCCGGAACTATGGCTACACCTTC. The chain joins TRBV7-9 to TRBJ1-2; D gene unclear. Per the germline V gene, CDR1 is SEHNR and CDR2 is FQNEAQ (reference sequence). The CDR3 contains 11 residues. The V and J ends lost 5 bases and 2 bases respectively, with 3 bases between them.

The V gene is TRBV19, the J gene TRBJ2-7; 10 nucleotides line up with TRBD1. From germline, CDR1 is LNHDA and CDR2 SQIVND (reference sequence). The CDR3 is made up of 14 amino acids. V lost 8 bases and J lost 3; bases outside the gene matches: 7. CDR3 sequence (DNA): TGTGCCAGTTCGGTTGGGACAGGGGTCTACGAGCAGTACTTC. Its protein product is CASSVGTGVYEQYF.

The J gene is TRBJ2-5, the V gene TRBV18; D unclear. V was shortened by 6 bases and J by 0 bases, with 2 bases between the two germline ends. Germline CDR1 and CDR2: KGHSH and LQKENI. The CDR3 is made up of 11 amino acids. CDR3 sequence: CASSDQETQYF. CDR3 sequence (DNA): TGTGCCAGCTCCGACCAAGAGACCCAGTACTTC. Looking up the rest from reference TRBV18 and TRBJ2-5 gives the full variable domain: NAGVMQNPRHLVRRRGQEARLRCSPMKGHSHVYWYRQLPEEGLKFMVYLQKENIIDESGMPKERFSAEFPKEGPSILRIQQVVRGDSAAYFCASSDQETQYFGPGTRLLVL.

A few counts support this clone. The chain employs TRBV12-3 or TRBV12-4 and TRBJ1-2; unclear D gene. This CDR3 spans 12 amino acids. Trimming cost V 5 bases and J 8 bases, with 12 bases left between them. DNA of the CDR3: TGTGCCAGCAGTCCGCGGGCCAGAGGCTACACCTTC. Translating gives CASSPRARGYTF.

This clone has more than one count but fewer than ten. The CDR3 reads CASSEARSNLGAFF. The CDR3 nucleotides read TGTGCCAGCAGTGAAGCGCGGTCGAACCTAGGAGCTTTCTTT. This chain connects TRBV2 to TRBJ1-1; D unresolved. This CDR3 is built from 14 residues. CDR1 is SNHLY, CDR2 FYNNEI, per germline. The ends were cut back, 0 bases at V and 10 bases at J, with 15 bases in the middle.

This chain joins TRBV2 and TRBJ2-2, with D maybe TRBD1 (5 bases). The CDR3 spans 13 residues. The V and J ends lost 6 bases and 1 base respectively, with 6 bases between them. Germline CDR1 SNHLY, CDR2 FYNNEI. The CDR3 is CASRTENTGELFF. The CDR3 region has the DNA TGTGCCAGCAGGACAGAGAACACCGGGGAGCTGTTTTTT.

The chain recombines TRBV7-9 with TRBJ2-1; 10 positions match TRBD1. Germline trimming cut 1 base from V and 3 bases from J; bases unmatched to any gene: 9. This CDR3 spans 18 amino acids. Germline lookup yields CDR1 SEHNR and CDR2 FQNEAQ (reference sequence). As DNA, the CDR3 is TGTGCCAGCAGCTTAGAGGTACTAGGGACAGGGGTCTACAATGAGCAGTTCTTC. Translation gives CASSLEVLGTGVYNEQFF.

The chain combines TRBV5-1 with TRBJ1-5, with 10 bases that match TRBD1. The CDR3 sequence is 15 residues long. The V gene's germline CDR1 is SGHRS and CDR2 YFSETQ. J gave up 6 bases and V 4 bases, and 7 bases lay outside the gene matches. The chain's CDR3 is CASSLTGGASQPQHF. As DNA, the CDR3 is TGCGCCAGCAGCCTGACAGGGGGCGCGAGTCAGCCCCAGCATTTT.

J is TRBJ2-7 and V is TRBV5-1, with a weak D call TRBD1 (6 bases). V was pared by 2 bases and J by 3 bases, with 9 bases between. This CDR3 has 13 amino acids. From germline, CDR1 is SGHRS and CDR2 YFSETQ. The CDR3 nucleotides are TGCGCCAGCAGCTTAGGACAGAGCTACGAGCAGTACTTC. Protein sequence: CASSLGQSYEQYF.

Relative to its sample, this clone is medium-sized. CDR3 DNA: TGTGCCAGTGGGGGGGCATCGGTCCTGGAATGGACCATATATTTT. Translation: CASGGASVLEWTIYF. The rearrangement uses TRBV27 and TRBJ1-3; D might be TRBD1 (6 bases). V was clipped by 9 bases and J by 10 bases, with 25 bases between them. The CDR3 has 15 amino acids. Germline lookup yields CDR1 MNHEY and CDR2 SMNVEV (reference sequence).